In its sample, the clone carrying this T cell receptor beta chain was seen a few times. This specimen comes from a study of blood T cell repertoires in COVID-19. Study summary: Both acute and convalescent COVID-19 samples were obtained from the United States, Italy and Spain.

After removal of 0 bases from V and 9 bases from J, the junction contained 6 bases not matched to a gene. The length of the CDR3 is 15 residues. Per the germline V gene, CDR1 is ENHRY and CDR2 is SYGVKD. A Seattle source enrolled patients during active infection and followed them longitudinally. In the authors' workflow: From reference gene primer amplification, estimates of nucleated cell counts were derived. TCRdb's table, derived via immunoSEQ multiplex PCR, lists solely in-frame clones and lacks some. Clone size and the V and J calls come from that table; the DNA yielded D and trimming. The profile shows over 200,000 clones, 75% to 90% of them singletons.

This clonotype was sampled from a man aged 25 to 40 with COVID-19, enrolled during active disease. The J gene is TRBJ1-5, the V gene TRBV10-3; 9 bases are shared with TRBD1. The sequenced material came from peripheral blood. CDR3 sequence reads: CAISESQGAGRPQHF. DNA of the CDR3: TGTGCCATCAGTGAGTCACAGGGGGCCGGGCGGCCCCAGCATTTT.